Listed below are T cell receptor beta chains from one sample, sequenced in a study of cytotoxic CD8 clonotypes in ibrutinib-treated CLL. TCRdb keeps only in-frame clones here, not all; method: immunoSEQ multiplex PCR. The sample shows 110,000 to 150,000 clones, about 70% of them seen only once. The material sequenced was PBMCs, taken after 24 months of ibrutinib treatment. All receptors come from a human donor with chronic lymphocytic leukemia. CDR3s include the opening cysteine and the closing phenylalanine or tryptophan. Each record gives: J gene, D gene, V gene, clone size, CDR3 protein, CDR3 DNA. The D gene is left open where the match is weak. Clone size is given for some rows only: seen once, a few or many times, or a class if the clone is expanded.

TRBJ1-2,NA,TRBV18,NA,CASSPRPGDGYTF,TGTGCCAGCTCACCCCGGCCGGGGGATGGCTACACCTTC
TRBJ1-5,NA,TRBV27,NA,CASSLGGQPSNQPQHF,TGTGCCAGCAGCCTGGGGGGGCAACCCAGCAATCAGCCCCAGCATTTT
TRBJ2-1,TRBD1,TRBV7-9,NA,CASSLGDRGFF,TGTGCCAGCAGCTTAGGGGACAGGGGGTTCTTC
TRBJ1-3,NA,TRBV4-3,NA,CASSQDVSSGNTIYF,TGCGCCAGCAGCCAAGATGTGAGCTCTGGAAACACCATATATTTT
TRBJ2-1,TRBD2,TRBV25-1,NA,CASSDTSGRRGSYNEQFF,TGTGCCAGCAGTGATACCAGCGGGAGGCGGGGCTCCTACAATGAGCAGTTCTTC
TRBJ2-2,NA,TRBV6-1,NA,CASSVQSGTTGVNTGELFF,TGTGCCAGCAGTGTACAGTCCGGGACAACAGGAGTAAACACCGGGGAGCTGTTTTTT
TRBJ2-7,NA,TRBV7-9,few,CASSLTSYEQYF,TGTGCCAGCAGCTTAACAAGCTACGAGCAGTACTTC
TRBJ2-5,TRBD2,TRBV9,NA,CASSETSGRTGETQYF,TGTGCCAGCAGCGAGACTAGCGGGAGGACGGGGGAGACCCAGTACTTC
TRBJ2-7,NA,TRBV28,NA,CASTPGALSYEQYF,TGTGCCAGCACCCCAGGGGCGCTTTCCTACGAGCAGTACTTC
TRBJ2-1,TRBD2,TRBV7-6,NA,CASSSRGGSNEQFF,TGTGCCAGCAGCTCCCGGGGGGGGAGCAATGAGCAGTTCTTC
TRBJ1-2,NA,TRBV28,few,CASSLTGDVNNYGYTF,TGTGCCAGCAGTTTAACCGGGGATGTCAACAACTATGGCTACACCTTC
TRBJ2-2,TRBD2,TRBV18,once,CASSHGTSGDTGELFF,TGTGCCAGCTCCCACGGGACTAGCGGAGACACCGGGGAGCTGTTTTTT
TRBJ2-1,NA,TRBV7-3,NA,CASIMGYPWAEQFF,TGTGCCAGCATCATGGGTTACCCCTGGGCTGAGCAGTTCTTC
TRBJ2-7,NA,TRBV28,NA,CASRSRGEHRQYF,TGTGCCAGCAGATCCAGAGGGGAGCATAGGCAGTACTTC
TRBJ2-4,NA,TRBV7-9,NA,CASSLLDHPRGPPLRYF,TGTGCCAGCAGCCTGCTCGACCACCCCCGGGGACCCCCCCTGCGGTACTTC
TRBJ1-2,TRBD1,TRBV7-3,once,CASSRDRGGGYTF,TGTGCCAGCAGCCGAGACAGGGGTGGTGGCTACACCTTC
TRBJ1-1,TRBD1,TRBV5-1,few,CASGIQGAGEEAFF,TGCGCCAGCGGCATACAGGGGGCGGGAGAAGAAGCTTTCTTT
TRBJ2-7,NA,TRBV4-3,NA,CASSQDIGGTYEQYF,TGCGCCAGCAGCCAAGATATCGGGGGAACCTACGAGCAGTACTTC
TRBJ2-7,TRBD2,TRBV6-5,NA,CASSYEAGGTYEQYF,TGTGCCAGCAGTTATGAGGCGGGGGGAACCTACGAGCAGTACTTC
TRBJ2-3,TRBD2,TRBV7-9,few,CASSYLGGTQYF,TGTGCCAGCAGCTATTTGGGGGGGACGCAGTATTTT
TRBJ2-5,TRBD2,TRBV27,NA,CASSLGGGQETQYF,TGTGCCAGCAGTTTAGGGGGGGGGCAAGAGACCCAGTACTTC
TRBJ2-3,NA,TRBV7-9,few,CASSLGGPADTQYF,TGTGCCAGCAGCTTGGGGGGGCCGGCAGATACGCAGTATTTT
TRBJ2-7,NA,TRBV6-1,once,CASRFTSEQYF,TGTGCCAGCAGGTTTACCAGCGAGCAGTACTTC
TRBJ1-5,NA,TRBV18,few,CASSPGNQPQHF,TGTGCCAGCTCACCAGGGAATCAGCCCCAGCATTTT
TRBJ1-5,NA,TRBV27,NA,CASSLGWQGRRVSPQHF,TGTGCCAGCAGTTTAGGATGGCAGGGTAGACGGGTCAGCCCCCAGCATTTT
TRBJ2-5,NA,TRBV11-2,NA,CASSLHGGRETQYF,TGTGCCAGCAGCCTCCACGGGGGTAGGGAGACCCAGTACTTC
TRBJ1-6,NA,TRBV6-5,NA,CASSSVDRPPLHF,TGTGCCAGCAGTTCGGTCGATAGGCCACCCCTCCACTTT
TRBJ2-7,NA,TRBV2,NA,CASSEYWAAEQYF,TGTGCCAGCAGTGAATACTGGGCCGCGGAGCAGTACTTC
TRBJ2-7,NA,TRBV29-1,NA,CSARTNYEQYF,TGCAGCGCCCGGACTAACTACGAGCAGTACTTC
TRBJ2-2,NA,TRBV18,NA,CASSRQGYTGELFF,TGTGCCAGCTCACGTCAGGGTTACACCGGGGAGCTGTTTTTT
TRBJ2-3,NA,TRBV18,few,CASSPSGTDTQYF,TGTGCCAGCTCCCCTTCCGGCACAGATACGCAGTATTTT
TRBJ2-2,NA,TRBV7-2,NA,CASSPIVRSGELFF,TGTGCCAGCAGCCCCATCGTTCGGTCCGGGGAGCTGTTTTTT
TRBJ2-7,TRBD2,TRBV7-9,NA,CASSLRGEAYEQYF,TGTGCCAGCAGCTTACGGGGGGAAGCCTACGAGCAGTACTTC
TRBJ2-7,NA,TRBV28,NA,CASTTLGEQYF,TGTGCCAGCACCACCCTGGGCGAGCAGTACTTC
TRBJ2-1,TRBD1,TRBV5-4,NA,CASSLDRTGSYNEQFF,TGTGCCAGCAGCTTGGATCGGACAGGCTCCTACAATGAGCAGTTCTTC
TRBJ2-5,NA,TRBV30,once,CAWRPPSVETQYF,TGTGCCTGGAGACCCCCCAGCGTAGAGACCCAGTACTTC
TRBJ2-7,TRBD2,TRBV5-1,NA,CASSPPGGEQYF,TGCGCCAGCAGCCCTCCGGGGGGCGAGCAGTACTTC
TRBJ2-3,TRBD1,TRBV25-1,NA,CASGDRASTDTQYF,TGTGCCAGCGGGGACAGGGCCTCCACAGATACGCAGTATTTT
TRBJ1-1,NA,TRBV5-5,once,CASSRQGNTEAFF,TGTGCCAGCAGCCGCCAGGGAAACACTGAAGCTTTCTTT
TRBJ1-1,NA,TRBV9,NA,CASSVVSGIRTEAFF,TGTGCCAGCAGCGTAGTGTCGGGAATCAGGACTGAAGCTTTCTTT
TRBJ2-2,NA,TRBV9,NA,CASSVTGTTGELFF,TGTGCCAGCAGCGTAACAGGAACCACCGGGGAGCTGTTTTTT
TRBJ2-1,NA,TRBV19,NA,CASSKGFGNEQFF,TGTGCCAGTAGTAAGGGTTTCGGCAATGAGCAGTTCTTC
TRBJ2-5,TRBD1,TRBV5-8,NA,CASSLGGGETQYF,TGTGCCAGCAGCTTAGGGGGCGGGGAGACCCAGTACTTC
TRBJ2-2,TRBD2,TRBV7-6,NA,CASSPQGGGTGELFF,TGTGCCAGCAGCCCCCAGGGCGGGGGTACCGGGGAGCTGTTTTTT
TRBJ2-5,TRBD1,TRBV9,NA,CASSPTGSTQETQYF,TGTGCCAGCAGCCCGACAGGGAGTACCCAAGAGACCCAGTACTTC
TRBJ1-4,TRBD1,TRBV18,few,CASSPGAGGDEKLFF,TGTGCCAGCTCACCAGGGGCAGGGGGCGATGAAAAACTGTTTTTT